This T cell receptor (beta chain) originates from a study of technical replicates of blood from a handful of donors. Germline values: CDR1 SGDLS, CDR2 YYNGEE. This CDR3 is built from 10 residues. The V and J ends lost 3 bases and 10 bases respectively, with 7 bases between them. The protocol was immunoSEQ multiplex PCR, while the TCRdb copy is restricted to in-frame clones and leaves out a portion. Seen here are over 80,000 clones, roughly 95% observed once, and the top ten hold more than 0.3%. This TCR came from a human donor in good health. Sample: T cells isolated from PBMCs. This sequence joins TRBV9 and TRBJ1-1, with D unclear. The CDR3 loop reads CASSGRVAFF. CDR3 nucleotide sequence: TGTGCCAGCAGCGGCCGAGTAGCTTTCTTT.